The rows below give T cell receptor beta chains drawn from one sample of a study of shared clonotypes between healthy human individuals. Libraries were prepared by immunoSEQ multiplex PCR; TCRdb keeps only in-frame clonotypes and omits some of them. The sample lists approximately 1.5 million clones, approximately 98% occurring once. What was sequenced was naive CD4+ T cells sorted from blood. These receptors were collected from a man aged 25-45 years in good health. CDR3s include the opening cysteine and the closing phenylalanine or tryptophan. A D gene is named only where the DNA matches it firmly. Expanded clones get a size class; other rows say once, few or many, or leave the size out.

J gene,V gene,clone size,D gene,CDR3 DNA,CDR3 protein
TRBJ2-7,TRBV29-1,.,.,TGCAGCGTTGAGCCCCTAAAGCAGGGCGAGCAGTACTTC,CSVEPLKQGEQYF
TRBJ2-5,TRBV11-2,.,.,TGTGCCAGCAGCTTAGGGGTGACGGCCCCCGGGGGCCGAGCGACCCAGTACTTC,CASSLGVTAPGGRATQYF
TRBJ2-7,TRBV5-8,.,.,TGTGCCAGCAGCCTACAGGGAAAGCTTTTTGGAGTCCCCAATTACGAGCAGTACTTC,CASSLQGKLFGVPNYEQYF
TRBJ2-7,TRBV11-2,.,.,TGTGCCAGCAGCTTGAACACAGGGCCCTACGAGCAGTACTTC,CASSLNTGPYEQYF
TRBJ2-7,TRBV18,.,.,TGTGCCAGCTCACCCCAGCGGGTCTACGAGCAGTACTTC,CASSPQRVYEQYF
TRBJ2-5,TRBV9,.,TRBD2,TGTGCCAGCAGCGCCGGGACTAGCGGCTTAGAGACCCAGTACTTC,CASSAGTSGLETQYF
TRBJ2-1,TRBV5-1,.,TRBD2,TGCGCCAGCAGCACATATCAGCGGGAGGGCAGCAATGAGCAGTTCTTC,CASSTYQREGSNEQFF
TRBJ1-3,TRBV18,.,.,TGTGCCAGCTCACCTCGCCGGGACATTCTTGGAAACACCATATATTTT,CASSPRRDILGNTIYF
TRBJ2-1,TRBV7-3,.,.,TGTGCCAGCAGTCAAGCCCCCGGAGGGTCCTACAATGAGCAGTTCTTC,CASSQAPGGSYNEQFF
TRBJ2-1,TRBV9,.,.,TGTGCCAGCAGCGTTGCTCCGGGCCGCATGGCCGATGAGCAGTTCTTC,CASSVAPGRMADEQFF
TRBJ1-3,TRBV11-2,.,.,TGTGCCAGCAGCTTAGTAGGGGGGATACAGGGATCTGGAAACACCATATATTTT,CASSLVGGIQGSGNTIYF
TRBJ1-4,TRBV7-9,.,TRBD1,TGTGCCAGCAGCCCACCGGGACAGGGAAATGAAAAACTGTTTTTT,CASSPPGQGNEKLFF
TRBJ2-7,TRBV7-2,.,.,TGTGCCAGCAGCTTGGGTCTGTTCTACGAGCAGTACTTC,CASSLGLFYEQYF
TRBJ2-5,TRBV4-1,.,TRBD2,TGCGCCAGCAGCCAACCCCGGACTAGCGGGAGGGTCAGGACCCAGTACTTC,CASSQPRTSGRVRTQYF
TRBJ2-1,TRBV11-2,.,TRBD2,TGTGCCAGCAGCTTAGATCGCCGGACTAGCGGGGCATACAATGAGCAGTTCTTC,CASSLDRRTSGAYNEQFF
TRBJ1-5,TRBV5-1,.,.,TGCGCCAGCAGCTTGGGGGACTCCCGGTTTCAGCCCCAGCATTTT,CASSLGDSRFQPQHF
TRBJ1-1,TRBV7-2,.,.,TGTGCCAGCAGCTTAGTCACTACCAGGGGCACTGAAGCTTTCTTT,CASSLVTTRGTEAFF
TRBJ2-2,TRBV29-1,.,.,TGCAGCGTTGCCCCGAACAGGGCGATGGAGCTGTTTTTT,CSVAPNRAMELFF
TRBJ2-6,TRBV28,.,.,TGTGCCAGCAGTTTGGGATTTTCTGGGGCCAACGTCCTGACTTTC,CASSLGFSGANVLTF
TRBJ2-1,TRBV5-5,.,TRBD2,TGTGCCAGCAGCTCCGGGACTAGTACCTACAATGAGCAGTTCTTC,CASSSGTSTYNEQFF
TRBJ2-1,TRBV7-2,.,.,TGTGCCAGCAGCTTAGCGCCCCCCCGCGAGCAGTTCTTC,CASSLAPPREQFF
TRBJ2-1,TRBV5-1,.,.,TGCGCCAGCAGCTTGTCCAACCACAATGAGCAGTTCTTC,CASSLSNHNEQFF
TRBJ1-4,TRBV11-2,.,TRBD1,TGTGCCAGCAGCCGGGACAGGGCTGAAAAACTGTTTTTT,CASSRDRAEKLFF
TRBJ1-1,TRBV18,.,.,TGTGCCAGCTCACAAAGACAAGTAAACACTGAAGCTTTCTTT,CASSQRQVNTEAFF
TRBJ1-2,TRBV7-2,once,.,TGTGCCAGCAGCTTAGTAGGGATAACTAACTATGGCTACACCTTC,CASSLVGITNYGYTF
TRBJ2-2,TRBV5-1,.,TRBD2,TGCGCCAGCGGGGACTATGCGAACACCGGGGAGCTGTTTTTT,CASGDYANTGELFF
TRBJ2-5,TRBV28,.,TRBD2,TGTGCCAGCAGTGCCCTACTACTAGCGGCACAAGAGACCCAGTACTTC,CASSALLLAAQETQYF
TRBJ2-7,TRBV5-6,.,TRBD2,TGTGCCAGCAGCCCACTAGCGGGAGTGCGAACCTACGAGCAGTACTTC,CASSPLAGVRTYEQYF
TRBJ2-1,TRBV5-1,.,.,TGCGCCAGCAGCTTGCCCCCGGGAGCTTCTGAGCAGTTCTTC,CASSLPPGASEQFF
TRBJ2-3,TRBV5-5,.,.,TGTGCCAGCAGCCGGGACGGCCGGATGGATACGCAGTATTTT,CASSRDGRMDTQYF